The rows below give T cell receptor beta chains drawn from one sample of a study of shared T cell receptors in the human thymus. Measured with immunoSEQ multiplex PCR; TCRdb has only the in-frame clones, and not every one. The sample yields hundreds of thousands of clones, around 82% seen once. These data were also reused for a study on human thymus T cells.

The sample consisted of thymocytes. The receptor set was obtained from a boy under two years old with a congenital heart defect. CDR3s include the opening cysteine and the closing phenylalanine or tryptophan. The D gene is left open where the match is weak. Expanded clones get a size class; other rows say once, few or many, or leave the size out.

size: NA
length: 17
D: NA
V: TRBV19
J: TRBJ1-2
DNA: TGTGCCAGTAGTAAAGGTTGGGCCACCCGACCTAACTATGGCTACACCTTC
CDR3: CASSKGWATRPNYGYTF

size: NA
length: 22
D: TRBD2
V: TRBV4-3
J: TRBJ2-2
DNA: TGCGCCAGCAGCCAAATTCGTTTTCGGAGCGGGAGGCCCGCGCGGGACACCGGGGAGCTGTTTTTT
CDR3: CASSQIRFRSGRPARDTGELFF

size: few
length: 13
D: NA
V: TRBV5-1
J: TRBJ2-5
DNA: TGCGCCAGCAGCCCTATTCCCCGGGAGACCCAGTACTTC
CDR3: CASSPIPRETQYF

size: few
length: 12
D: NA
V: TRBV19
J: TRBJ1-2
DNA: TGTGCCAGTAGTATGACAAACTATGGCTACACCTTC
CDR3: CASSMTNYGYTF

size: NA
length: 20
D: TRBD2
V: TRBV7-8
J: TRBJ2-2
DNA: TGTGCCAGCAGAACGTATCGGACTAGCGGGAGAGAAGGAGGTCCCGGGGAGCTGTTTTTT
CDR3: CASRTYRTSGREGGPGELFF

size: NA
length: 17
D: NA
V: TRBV5-1
J: TRBJ2-7
DNA: TGCGCCAGCACCCCGGTCGGAGCCCTACAAATGGGTGACGAGCAGTACTTC
CDR3: CASTPVGALQMGDEQYF

size: NA
length: 21
D: TRBD1
V: TRBV2
J: TRBJ2-7
DNA: TGTGCCAGCAGTGAAGCGCTTGGGACAGCTCCCCCCAGGATATTCTCCTACGAGCAGTACTTC
CDR3: CASSEALGTAPPRIFSYEQYF

size: NA
length: 16
D: TRBD2
V: TRBV7-2
J: TRBJ2-5
DNA: TGTGCCAGCAGCTTAGTTTATCGAGCGGGAGTAGAGACCCAGTACTTC
CDR3: CASSLVYRAGVETQYF

size: NA
length: 15
D: NA
V: TRBV5-8
J: TRBJ2-5
DNA: TGTGCCAGCAGCGAAAAGAGGCTAGGAAGGGAGACCCAGTACTTC
CDR3: CASSEKRLGRETQYF

size: NA
length: 17
D: TRBD1
V: TRBV2
J: TRBJ2-7
DNA: TGTGCCAGCAGTGAAGCGGGACCCCCGGGACAGGGCTACGAGCAGTACTTC
CDR3: CASSEAGPPGQGYEQYF

size: NA
length: 15
D: TRBD1
V: TRBV28
J: TRBJ2-7
DNA: TGTGCCAGCAGTTTAATGGGACAGGGGGCAAGAGAGCAGTACTTC
CDR3: CASSLMGQGAREQYF

size: NA
length: 13
D: NA
V: TRBV7-3
J: TRBJ2-3
DNA: TGTGCCAGCAGCTTCCGACTAGACACGGCGCAGTATTTT
CDR3: CASSFRLDTAQYF

size: few
length: 17
D: TRBD1
V: TRBV7-6
J: TRBJ1-3
DNA: TGTGCCAGCAGCCCCAAACAGGGGGTCTTCTCTGGAAACACCATATATTTT
CDR3: CASSPKQGVFSGNTIYF

size: NA
length: 17
D: TRBD1
V: TRBV6-1
J: TRBJ1-1
DNA: TGTGCCAGCAGTGAATCCGGGACAGGGCCGCTGAACACTGAAGCTTTCTTT
CDR3: CASSESGTGPLNTEAFF

size: NA
length: 15
D: TRBD1
V: TRBV27
J: TRBJ2-3
DNA: TGTGCCAGCAGCCCAGGGGACAGGGGCCCAGATACGCAGTATTTT
CDR3: CASSPGDRGPDTQYF

size: NA
length: 16
D: TRBD1
V: TRBV5-6
J: TRBJ1-2
DNA: TGTGCCAGCAGCTTACCGACAGGGTCCACCTCGGCTGGCTACACCTTC
CDR3: CASSLPTGSTSAGYTF

size: NA
length: 16
D: TRBD1
V: TRBV7-9
J: TRBJ1-2
DNA: TGTGCCAGCAGCTTAGCGGCCGGGACAGGGGGTCGTGGCTACACCTTC
CDR3: CASSLAAGTGGRGYTF